A single sample is the source of the 7 T cell receptor beta chains below, sequenced in a study of cytomegalovirus exposure and HLA in healthy donors. Use of 60 Vbeta and 13 Jbeta primers characterized the PCR. The data were produced by immunoSEQ multiplex PCR, yet TCRdb's version contains in-frame clones alone and is incomplete. This sample has more than 100,000 clones, with under 85% found just once. Source material: PBMCs. These receptors were obtained from a man aged 50-59 years in good health and CMV-seropositive.

The chain couples TRBV6-6 to TRBJ1-1; 10 positions match TRBD1. This CDR3 spans 15 amino acids. CDR1 MNHNY and CDR2 SVGAGI come from the germline V gene (reference sequence). Trimming removed 6 bases from V and 1 base from J; junction bases left unmatched: 5. This chain's CDR3 is CASSRQGARNTEAFF. The CDR3 nucleotides are TGTGCCAGCAGCAGACAGGGGGCGCGGAACACTGAAGCTTTCTTT.

The chain carries TRBV11-1 and TRBJ2-1, with 8 bases fitting TRBD1. This CDR3 region has 15 residues. Trimming removed 6 bases from V and 4 bases from J; junction bases left unmatched: 8. Germline CDR1 is SGHAT and CDR2 is FQDESV (reference sequence). CDR3 sequence (DNA): TGTGCCAGCAGTCCCGGGACAGGAACTTACAATGAGCAGTTCTTC. Encoded protein: CASSPGTGTYNEQFF.

The chain combines TRBV7-6 with TRBJ2-3, with a tentative D call TRBD2 (5 bases). Between the trimmed V and J ends, which lost 1 base and 6 bases, there was a span of 11 bases. The CDR3 totals 14 residues. The germline gives CDR1 SGHVS, CDR2 FNYEAQ. For the CDR3, the DNA is TGTGCCAGCAGCTTAGGGAGGAATTTGGATACGCAGTATTTT. Translated, it gives CASSLGRNLDTQYF.

The rearrangement links TRBV23-1 to TRBJ2-7; TRBD1 is a possible D gene (6 bases). TRBV23-1 is an ORF, and what it does is uncertain. The CDR3 runs 19 residues. Trimming left V 3 bases short and J 0 bases short, with 24 bases between. The DNA for the CDR3 is TGCGCCAGCAGTCATCCCCATGGTAGGGGGACCGCGAGCTCCTACGAGCAGTACTTC. Translation: CASSHPHGRGTASSYEQYF.

The rearrangement links TRBV28 to TRBJ2-7; TRBD2 matches at 9 bases. This CDR3 spans 14 amino acids. CDR1 is MDHEN, CDR2 SYDVKM, per germline. V shed 6 bases, J shed 1 base, and the junction held 4 bases outside the gene matches. The CDR3 here is CASSPTSGSYEQYF. The CDR3 DNA reads as TGTGCCAGCAGCCCGACTAGCGGATCCTACGAGCAGTACTTC. The variable domain in full, completed from reference TRBV28 and TRBJ2-7, reads DVKVTQSSRYLVKRTGEKVFLECVQDMDHENMFWYRQDPGLGLRLIYFSYDVKMKEKGDIPEGYSVSREKKERFSLILESASTNQTSMYLCASSPTSGSYEQYFGPGTRLTVT.

The gene calls are TRBV7-2 and TRBJ2-1; TRBD2 aligns across 12 bases. The germline V gene has CDR1 SGHTA and CDR2 FQGNSA. This CDR3 is 15 amino acids long. J gave up 7 bases and V 5 bases, and 6 bases lay outside the gene matches. The CDR3 coding sequence is TGTGCCAGCAGCGACGGACTAGCGGGATCGAATGAGCAGTTCTTC. It specifies CASSDGLAGSNEQFF.

The chain has TRBV11-3 and TRBJ1-1, with a weak D call TRBD1 (6 bases). V lost 5 bases and J lost 4, with 17 bases in between. Germline V gene lookup returns CDR1 SGHNT and CDR2 YENEEA. CDR3 length: 15 amino acids. CDR3 residues: CASSRETGSGTEAFF. The CDR3 DNA reads as TGTGCCAGCAGCCGAGAAACAGGGAGTGGCACTGAAGCTTTCTTT.